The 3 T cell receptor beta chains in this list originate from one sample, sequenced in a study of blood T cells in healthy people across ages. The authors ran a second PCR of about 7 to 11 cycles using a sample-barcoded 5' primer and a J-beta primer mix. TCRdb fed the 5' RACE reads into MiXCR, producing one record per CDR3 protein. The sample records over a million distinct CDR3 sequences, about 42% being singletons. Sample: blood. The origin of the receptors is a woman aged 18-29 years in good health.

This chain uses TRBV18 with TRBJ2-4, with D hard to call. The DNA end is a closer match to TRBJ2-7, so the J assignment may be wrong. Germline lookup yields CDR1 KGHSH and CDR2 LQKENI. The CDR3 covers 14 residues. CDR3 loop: CASSPFLAEYEQYF. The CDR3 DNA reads TGTGCCAGCTCACCATTCCTTGCGGAGTACGAGCAGTACTTC.

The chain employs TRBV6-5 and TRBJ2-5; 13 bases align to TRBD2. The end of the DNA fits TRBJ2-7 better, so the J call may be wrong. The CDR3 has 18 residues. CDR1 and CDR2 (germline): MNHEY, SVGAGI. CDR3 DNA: TGTGCCAGCAGTTACTCCGGACTAGCGGGAGATGATACCTACGAGCAGTACTTC. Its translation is CASSYSGLAGDDTYEQYF.

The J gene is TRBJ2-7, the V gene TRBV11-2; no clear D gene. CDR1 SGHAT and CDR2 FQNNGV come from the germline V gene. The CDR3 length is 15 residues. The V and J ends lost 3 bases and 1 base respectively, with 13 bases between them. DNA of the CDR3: TGTGCCAGCAGCTTTGAACCCGGCAGGTCCTACGAGCAGTACTTC. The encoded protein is CASSFEPGRSYEQYF.